This passage covers 30 T cell receptor beta chains from one sample sequenced in a study of blood T cell repertoires in COVID-19. Libraries were prepared by immunoSEQ multiplex PCR; TCRdb keeps only in-frame clonotypes and omits some of them. Among some 350,000 clones listed, about 86% were seen once. Sequenced: peripheral blood. The receptors derive from a man aged 30 to 39 with active or convalescent COVID-19.

The genes are TRBV30 and TRBJ1-6; 8 bases are shared with TRBD1. Germline values: CDR1 GTSNPN, CDR2 SVGIG (reference sequence). V shed 4 bases, J shed 6 bases, and the junction held 2 bases outside the gene matches. This CDR3 is built from 13 residues. The CDR3 nucleotides are TGTGCCTGGACCCAGGGGGCTAATTCACCCCTCCACTTT. It specifies CAWTQGANSPLHF. The variable domain in full, with the rest retrieved from reference TRBV30 and TRBJ1-6, is SQTIHQWPATLVQPVGSPLSLECTVEGTSNPNLYWYRQAAGRGLQLLFYSVGIGQISSEVPQNLSASRPQDRQFILSSKKLLLSDSGFYLCAWTQGANSPLHFGNGTRLTVT.

The rearrangement uses TRBV21-1 and TRBJ1-2; the DNA was not used to check the table's D call, TRBD1. TRBV21-1 is noted as a pseudogene. CDR3 size: 14 residues. CDR3 nucleotides: TGTGCCAGCAGCATCACCCAGGGGCACTATGGCTACACCTTC. Its translation: CASSITQGHYGYTF.

V gene TRBV6-2 or TRBV6-3 combines with J gene TRBJ2-3, with unresolved D. CDR3 size: 16 residues. V was cut by 5 bases and J by 1 base, with 16 bases left in between. From germline, CDR1 is MNHEY and CDR2 SVGEGT. CDR3 in amino acids: CASSAAGRSGTDTQYF. The CDR3 DNA reads as TGTGCCAGCAGTGCCGCCGGTCGCTCCGGCACAGATACGCAGTATTTT.

This sequence joins TRBV10-3 and TRBJ1-5; tentative D call: TRBD1 (5 bases). Per the germline V gene, CDR1 is ENHRY and CDR2 is SYGVKD. The CDR3 runs 13 residues. Trimming left V 4 bases short and J 8 bases short, with 12 bases between. CDR3 amino acids: CAISAPGGKPQHF. CDR3 DNA: TGTGCCATCAGTGCCCCTGGGGGGAAGCCCCAGCATTTT.

The chain couples TRBV19 to TRBJ2-1; D is uncertain. CDR1 is LNHDA and CDR2 is SQIVND in the germline V gene (reference sequence). The CDR3 has 12 residues. V was cut by 3 bases and J by 3 bases, with 3 bases left in between. The DNA for the CDR3 is TGTGCCAGTAGTATCCGCTACAATGAGCAGTTCTTC. It specifies CASSIRYNEQFF.

J is TRBJ1-6 and V is TRBV15; TRBD1 is a possible D gene (5 bases). Germline V gene lookup returns CDR1 LNHNV and CDR2 YYDKDF (reference sequence). Between the trimmed V and J ends, which lost 4 bases and 6 bases, there was a span of 10 bases. The CDR3 is made up of 14 amino acids. The CDR3 DNA sequence: TGTGCCACCAGCAACCAGGGTTCTAATTCACCCCTCCACTTT. Its protein product is CATSNQGSNSPLHF.

The chain couples TRBV9 to TRBJ2-7, with D possibly being TRBD1 (5 bases). V gave up 0 bases and J gave up 6 bases, with 13 bases separating them. The CDR3 is 14 amino acids. The germline V gene encodes CDR1 SGDLS and CDR2 YYNGEE. The CDR3 loop is CASSVEGVTSEQYF. In DNA, the CDR3 is TGTGCCAGCAGCGTAGAAGGGGTGACCTCCGAGCAGTACTTC.

The chain has TRBV7-2 and TRBJ1-1, with 8 bases aligning to TRBD1. Germline values: CDR1 SGHTA, CDR2 FQGNSA. Trimming cost V 2 bases and J 5 bases; bases outside gene matches: 16. This CDR3 contains 18 residues. CDR3 bases: TGTGCCAGCAGCTTAAGGGGAAGCGGCAGGGGGCTAAGGACTGAAGCTTTCTTT. It yields the protein CASSLRGSGRGLRTEAFF.

The genes are TRBV7-2 and TRBJ1-5; D is ambiguous. V lost 3 bases to trimming and J lost 0 bases, with 3 bases between them. The CDR3 has 13 residues. Germline V gene sequence: CDR1 SGHTA, CDR2 FQGNSA. The CDR3 DNA reads TGTGCCAGCAGCTTTAATAGCAATCAGCCCCAGCATTTT. This encodes CASSFNSNQPQHF.

The chain joins TRBV4-3 to TRBJ1-4, with a possible D match to TRBD1 (5 bases). The germline CDR1 and CDR2 sequences are LGHNA and YSLEER. The CDR3 is made up of 17 amino acids. Trimming left V 1 base short and J 7 bases short, with 19 bases between. CDR3 in DNA: TGCGCCAGCAGCCAAGTGGGGGGGTTTGGGGAACGTGAAAAACTGTTTTTT. It codes for CASSQVGGFGEREKLFF.

The J gene is TRBJ2-7, the V gene TRBV11-2, with 9 bases lining up with TRBD1. The J segment lost 3 bases and the V segment lost 2 bases, leaving 8 bases of the junction unmatched. Germline CDR1 reads SGHAT; CDR2 reads FQNNGV. There are 16 residues in the CDR3. The CDR3 protein is CASSLKILGQGYEQYF. The CDR3 DNA is TGTGCCAGCAGCTTAAAAATCTTGGGACAGGGCTACGAGCAGTACTTC. Drawing the rest from reference TRBV11-2 and TRBJ2-7, the complete variable domain is EAGVAQSPRYKIIEKRQSVAFWCNPISGHATLYWYQQILGQGPKLLIQFQNNGVVDDSQLPKDRFSAERLKGVDSTLKIQPAKLEDSAVYLCASSLKILGQGYEQYFGPGTRLTVT.

CDR3 sequence: CASRLEGHSYEQYF. DNA of the CDR3: TGTGCCAGCAGGTTGGAGGGTCACTCCTACGAGCAGTACTTC. The rearrangement joins TRBV6-5 to TRBJ2-7; the D gene is possibly TRBD2 (6 bases). The CDR3 consists of 14 residues. The germline V gene has CDR1 MNHEY and CDR2 SVGAGI. The ends were cut back, 6 bases at V and 0 bases at J, with 12 bases in the middle.

The V call is TRBV5-4, the J call TRBJ1-1; D possibly corresponds to TRBD1 (6 bases). V was shortened by 4 bases and J by 1 base, with 11 bases between the two germline ends. This CDR3 region has 14 residues. Germline V gene data show CDR1 as SGHNT and CDR2 as YYREEE (reference sequence). The CDR3 sequence is CASSLGQRNTEAFF. CDR3 nucleotides: TGTGCCAGCAGCCTCGGACAGAGGAACACTGAAGCTTTCTTT.

This clone was recorded a few times. The chain is built from TRBV13 and TRBJ2-3; possible D gene TRBD2, 5 bases. The germline V gene encodes CDR1 PRHDT and CDR2 FYEKMQ (reference sequence). V was clipped by 3 bases and J by 0 bases, with 10 bases between them. The CDR3 loop spans 15 amino acids. The CDR3 here is CASSFRLTSTDTQYF. The CDR3 DNA follows: TGTGCCAGCAGCTTTAGACTAACTAGCACAGATACGCAGTATTTT.

The chain couples TRBV10-2 to TRBJ2-1; 10 nucleotides match TRBD2. After removal of 7 bases from V and 0 bases from J, the junction contained 6 bases not matched to a gene. The V gene's germline CDR1 is WSHSY and CDR2 SAAADI. The CDR3 runs 16 residues. This chain's CDR3 is CASISGGQSSYNEQFF. CDR3 coding DNA: TGCGCCAGCATTAGCGGGGGGCAGAGCTCCTACAATGAGCAGTTCTTC.

The gene calls are TRBV28 and TRBJ2-3; D not certain. Germline V lookup: CDR1 MDHEN, CDR2 SYDVKM. V gave up 6 bases and J gave up 2 bases, with 12 bases separating them. The CDR3 is made up of 14 amino acids. The CDR3 region has the DNA TGTGCCAGCAGCTGGCCAGCGCACACAGATACGCAGTATTTT. Protein: CASSWPAHTDTQYF.

The chain joins TRBV4-3 to TRBJ1-2; tentatively, D is TRBD1 (5 bases). Per the germline V gene, CDR1 is LGHNA and CDR2 is YSLEER. V shed 4 bases and J shed 3 bases, with 9 bases lying between them. There are 13 residues in the CDR3. CDR3 bases: TGCGCCAGCAGCCCTCAGGGTGACTATGGCTACACCTTC. Translating gives CASSPQGDYGYTF.

The CDR3 DNA reads as TGCGCCAGCAGCTCAACCGGGACAGGGGGCGCTTCGGGAGAGACCCAGTACTTC. Residues: CASSSTGTGGASGETQYF. V and J are TRBV5-1 and TRBJ2-5; TRBD1 aligns across 12 bases. V lost 3 bases to trimming and J lost 4 bases; unmatched junction nucleotides: 13. The CDR3 is 18 amino acids. Germline V gene data show CDR1 as SGHRS and CDR2 as YFSETQ.

The chain combines TRBV10-3 with TRBJ2-1; 13 nucleotides line up with TRBD2. The CDR3 is 15 residues long. The germline V gene has CDR1 ENHRY and CDR2 SYGVKD. The J segment lost 6 bases and the V segment lost 5 bases, leaving 4 bases of the junction unmatched. DNA of the CDR3: TGTGCCATCAGTCGGACTAGCGGGAGAAGCAATGAGCAGTTCTTC. Its translation is CAISRTSGRSNEQFF.

The chain links TRBV11-2 to TRBJ2-1; 8 bases are a match to TRBD2. V was pared by 5 bases and J by 8 bases, with 11 bases of the junction left unmatched. CDR1 and CDR2 (germline): SGHAT, FQNNGV. The length of the CDR3 is 15 residues. CDR3 loop: CASSPGGIPADEQFF. CDR3 bases: TGTGCCAGCAGCCCGGGGGGGATACCAGCGGATGAGCAGTTCTTC. The whole variable domain, filled in from reference TRBV11-2 and TRBJ2-1, reads EAGVAQSPRYKIIEKRQSVAFWCNPISGHATLYWYQQILGQGPKLLIQFQNNGVVDDSQLPKDRFSAERLKGVDSTLKIQPAKLEDSAVYLCASSPGGIPADEQFFGPGTRLTVL.

The chain links TRBV19 to TRBJ2-3; perhaps TRBD2 as D (6 bases). In germline, CDR1 is LNHDA, CDR2 SQIVND (reference sequence). V dropped 5 bases and J dropped 2 bases, with 14 bases sitting between them. The CDR3 runs 15 residues. The CDR3: CASSRRPGDTDTQYF. CDR3 in DNA: TGTGCCAGTAGTCGGCGGCCGGGGGACACAGATACGCAGTATTTT.

This clone was observed once. The chain links TRBV7-8 to TRBJ2-1; a weak D match, TRBD1 (6 bases). Trimming cost V 5 bases and J 4 bases, with 12 bases left between them. This CDR3 contains 14 residues. The germline gives CDR1 SGHVS, CDR2 FQNEAQ. The CDR3, as DNA: TGTGCCAGCAGCACCCGGACAGAGTACAATGAGCAGTTCTTC. This gives the protein CASSTRTEYNEQFF.

The genes are TRBV10-3 and TRBJ2-3; 12 nucleotides agree with TRBD1. There are 16 residues in the CDR3. CDR1 and CDR2 (germline): ENHRY, SYGVKD. V gave up 6 bases and J gave up 6 bases; unmatched junction bases: 10. As DNA, the CDR3 is TGTGCCATCAGCGAGGAGGGGACAGGGGGCTTCGATACGCAGTATTTT. It translates to CAISEEGTGGFDTQYF.

The rearrangement uses TRBV15 and TRBJ1-5, with 7 nucleotides matching TRBD1. Germline CDR1 LNHNV, CDR2 YYDKDF (reference sequence). With V trimmed by 0 bases and J by 0 bases, 17 bases remained unmatched. The CDR3 has 21 amino acids. The CDR3 nucleotides are TGTGCCACCAGCAGAGATGGGTGGGACAGTTCCAAACTTTATAGCAATCAGCCCCAGCATTTT. This gives the protein CATSRDGWDSSKLYSNQPQHF.

The chain is built from TRBV6-5 and TRBJ2-5; the D gene is possibly TRBD2 (5 bases). With 6 bases removed from V and 1 base from J, the gap between germline ends came to 12 bases. There are 14 residues in the CDR3. From germline, CDR1 is MNHEY and CDR2 SVGAGI. CDR3 sequence (DNA): TGTGCCAGCAGCTCCTGGGAGACCCAAGAGACCCAGTACTTC. As protein: CASSSWETQETQYF.

The count of this clone is one. The chain couples TRBV9 to TRBJ2-7, with D maybe TRBD2 (6 bases). CDR1 SGDLS and CDR2 YYNGEE come from the germline V gene. V was shortened by 0 bases and J by 0 bases, with 10 bases between the two germline ends. CDR3 size: 15 residues. CDR3 coding DNA: TGTGCCAGCAGCGTAGCTGGAGGGGACTCCTACGAGCAGTACTTC. This encodes CASSVAGGDSYEQYF.

This clone was picked up a small number of times. The V and J genes are TRBV11-2 and TRBJ1-1; D call uncertain. The V end lost 6 bases, the J end lost 5 bases, and 16 bases lay between the germline ends. The CDR3 totals 14 residues. Germline CDR1 and CDR2: SGHAT and FQNNGV. CDR3 loop: CASSLINRGTEAFF. DNA for the CDR3: TGTGCCAGCAGTCTTATTAATCGGGGAACTGAAGCTTTCTTT.

This chain connects TRBV9 to TRBJ1-2, with D tentatively TRBD1 (5 bases). This CDR3 comprises 14 residues. Trimming left V 3 bases short and J 8 bases short, with 17 bases between. Germline loops: CDR1 SGDLS, CDR2 YYNGEE. As DNA, the CDR3 is TGTGCCAGCAGCGCTACAGGACCATTGGGAGGCTACACCTTC. It specifies CASSATGPLGGYTF.

The V gene is TRBV27, the J gene TRBJ2-7, with 7 bases fitting TRBD1. Trimming at V came to 5 bases and at J to 0 bases, leaving 10 bases not matched to a gene. The length of the CDR3 is 16 residues. Germline lookup yields CDR1 MNHEY and CDR2 SMNVEV (reference sequence). The CDR3 sequence is CASSPRQGKVSYEQYF. In nucleotides, the CDR3 is TGTGCCAGCAGTCCCCGACAGGGAAAGGTCTCCTACGAGCAGTACTTC.

The chain couples TRBV6-2 or TRBV6-3 to TRBJ1-2, with D tentatively TRBD1 (6 bases). The CDR3 sequence is 12 residues long. Germline loops: CDR1 MNHEY, CDR2 SVGEGT. Trimming took off 4 bases at V and 7 bases at J, with 10 bases between the two ends. CDR3 DNA: TGTGCCAGCAGTTTGAACAGGGTTGGCTACACCTTC. Encoded protein: CASSLNRVGYTF.